This section outlines one T cell receptor beta chain sequence together with its context. Each CDR3 protein is one row after TCRdb ran MiXCR on the 5' RACE reads. The sample contains tens of thousands of distinct CDR3 sequences, 10% to 15% of which appear only once. This entry belongs to a study of T-cell memory formation after mild COVID-19. The germline V and J ends were trimmed by 2 bases and 3 bases, with 13 bases remaining between them. This CDR3 is 15 amino acids long. Looked up from germline, CDR1 is SEHNR and CDR2 is FQNEAQ (reference sequence). Sequenced input: PBMCs or a T cell subset sorted from them (not recorded which). This receptor was obtained from a man between 18 and 29 years old who had mild COVID-19 (a few samples of this study predate the infection). Cell type and time point are not known. The genes are TRBV7-9 and TRBJ2-5, with D possibly matching TRBD1 (7 bases). CDR3 sequence: CASSLLQGGEETQYF. As DNA, the CDR3 is TGTGCCAGCAGCTTACTCCAGGGGGGAGAAGAGACCCAGTACTTC.